The 20 T cell receptor beta chains below were found in one sample sequenced in a study of healthy donors' naive CD4 and CD8 T cells (dated by TCRdb to 2014 to 2015). TCRdb shows the sequencer as 454 GS FLX Titanium. TCR libraries were built from around 0.5 ug of total RNA with a previously published linear amplification protocol. The raw public data were reprocessed by TCRdb itself: fastp quality trimming at Q25, MiXCR clonotype calling, in-frame beta chains only. All rows with the same CDR3 protein become a single entry with the most common DNA and genes. Across this sample there are about 180,000 distinct CDR3 sequences, with about four fifths seen only once. Together, the top ten hold roughly 2.3% of the sample. The source material was naive CD4+ and CD8+ T cells sorted from blood, pooled from several donors. This specimen's cell subset or site label, interpreted: FACS-sorted naive CD4+ (CD45RO-CD45RA+) and naive CD8+ (CD45RA+CD27bright) T cells. Receptors were obtained from a pool of human donors in good health; the sample pools cells from several healthy donors.

The V and J genes are TRBV19 and TRBJ2-1; D uncertain. The CDR3 covers 12 residues. V was cut by 6 bases and J by 2 bases, with 5 bases left in between. Germline V lookup: CDR1 LNHDA, CDR2 SQIVND (reference sequence). The CDR3 nucleotides read TGTGCCAGTAGCTTCACCTACAATGAGCAGTTCTTC. It specifies CASSFTYNEQFF.

The chain joins TRBV10-3 to TRBJ2-3, with D possibly matching TRBD2 (6 bases). This CDR3 comprises 16 residues. V shed 4 bases and J shed 2 bases, with 16 bases lying between them. Germline loops: CDR1 ENHRY, CDR2 SYGVKD. CDR3 coding DNA: TGTGCCATCAGTGGTGGGTGGCGGGATTACACAGATACGCAGTATTTT. Residues: CAISGGWRDYTDTQYF.

The CDR3, as DNA: TGCAGCGTTGAAGAAGGCGGATTGCAGTATTTT. It yields the protein CSVEEGGLQYF. The chain couples TRBV29-1 to TRBJ2-3; D uncertain. Germline V gives CDR1 SQVTM, CDR2 ANQGSEA. V lost 0 bases and J 11 bases, leaving 9 bases between the germline ends. The CDR3 consists of 11 residues.

The chain uses TRBV7-2 and TRBJ2-2, with TRBD2 matching 7 bases. Per the germline V gene, CDR1 is SGHTA and CDR2 is FQGNSA. Unmatched junction bases numbered 4, after V lost 5 bases and J lost 7 bases. The CDR3 totals 13 residues. The CDR3 DNA reads TGTGCCAGCAGCCCCGGGACTATCGGGGAGCTGTTTTTT. Translated, it gives CASSPGTIGELFF.

The gene calls are TRBV19 and TRBJ2-7, with D possibly TRBD2 on 6 matching bases. CDR1 LNHDA and CDR2 SQIVND come from the germline V gene (reference sequence). This CDR3 spans 12 amino acids. V lost 8 bases and J lost 5, with 13 bases in between. CDR3 in amino acids: CASRGTPNEQYF. The CDR3 region has the DNA TGTGCCAGTCGGGGGACCCCCAACGAGCAGTACTTC.

This chain uses TRBV2 with TRBJ2-3; 10 nucleotides match TRBD2. This CDR3 contains 18 residues. CDR1 is SNHLY and CDR2 is FYNNEI in the germline V gene. V dropped 4 bases and J dropped 0; count of bases not matched to a gene: 10. CDR3 nucleotide sequence: TGTGCCAGCAGTGGAGGTAGCGGGGGGATAAGTAGCACAGATACGCAGTATTTT. Protein product: CASSGGSGGISSTDTQYF.

J is TRBJ2-1 and V is TRBV20-1, with 11 bases that match TRBD2. With V trimmed by 6 bases and J by 4 bases, 5 bases remained unmatched. CDR1 is DFQATT and CDR2 is SNEGSKA in the germline V gene (reference sequence). The CDR3 is 14 residues long. CDR3 DNA: TGCAGTGCCTCGACTAGCGGGGCTTACAATGAGCAGTTCTTC. Protein product: CSASTSGAYNEQFF.

The rearrangement links TRBV29-1 to TRBJ1-1; 7 bases line up with TRBD1. The CDR3 length is 12 residues. V lost 6 bases and J lost 6; bases outside the gene matches: 7. From germline, CDR1 is SQVTM and CDR2 ANQGSEA. CDR3 in DNA: TGCAGCGTCTTAGAAGACAGGGCTGAAGCTTTCTTT. Residues: CSVLEDRAEAFF.

The gene calls are TRBV29-1 and TRBJ1-5, with 10 nucleotides matching TRBD1. J lost 6 bases, V lost 7 bases, and 6 bases had no gene match. CDR1 is SQVTM, CDR2 ANQGSEA, per germline. The CDR3 has 13 amino acids. The CDR3 here is CSAMTGGVQPQHF. The CDR3 region has the DNA TGCAGCGCTATGACAGGGGGCGTTCAGCCCCAGCATTTT. The full variable domain, with the rest looked up from reference TRBV29-1 and TRBJ1-5, is SAVISQKPSRDICQRGTSLTIQCQVDSQVTMMFWYRQQPGQSLTLIATANQGSEATYESGFVIDKFPISRPNLTFSTLTVSNMSPEDSSIYLCSAMTGGVQPQHFGDGTRLSIL.

CDR3 sequence: CASSPGTGTYNEQFF. The DNA for the CDR3 is TGCGCCAGCAGCCCCGGGACAGGCACCTACAATGAGCAGTTCTTC. The rearrangement joins TRBV4-3 to TRBJ2-1; 8 positions agree with TRBD1. With V trimmed by 4 bases and J by 2 bases, 4 bases remained unmatched. Germline V gene sequence: CDR1 LGHNA, CDR2 YSLEER. This CDR3 comprises 15 residues.

With respect to this clonotype: The junction and the germline gene differ at one end; a read error may be behind it. The chain recombines TRBV5-4 with TRBJ2-3; 8 bases are a match to TRBD1. Germline V gene sequence: CDR1 SGHNT, CDR2 YYREEE (reference sequence). This CDR3 is built from 13 residues. For the CDR3, the DNA is TGTGCCAGCAGGGCAGGGACAGGCCCCACGGCTTCATTT. Translating it yields CASRAGTGPTASF.

This clonotype was recorded a few times. The rearrangement uses TRBV27 and TRBJ2-7; tentatively, D is TRBD1 or TRBD2 (5 bases each). The germline V gene has CDR1 MNHEY and CDR2 SMNVEV (reference sequence). The CDR3 is 15 amino acids. V gave up 3 bases and J gave up 1 base, with 13 bases separating them. The CDR3 protein is CASSLGPDSSYEQYV. The CDR3 region has the DNA TGTGCCAGCAGTTTGGGACCAGATTCATCCTACGAGCAGTACGTC.

The V gene is TRBV13, the J gene TRBJ2-3; 7 positions agree with TRBD1. CDR3 length: 16 residues. The trim removed 3 bases at V and 3 bases at J, leaving 9 bases unmatched. Germline V gene sequence: CDR1 PRHDT, CDR2 FYEKMQ (reference sequence). The CDR3 sequence: CASSFPNRGRTDTQYF. The CDR3 bases are TGTGCCAGCAGCTTCCCGAACAGGGGTAGGACAGATACGCAGTATTTT.

The chain carries TRBV15 and TRBJ2-2; a weak D match, TRBD2 (6 bases). Germline-derived CDR1 and CDR2 are LNHNV and YYDKDF (reference sequence). Trimming cost V 3 bases and J 9 bases, with 14 bases left between them. This CDR3 comprises 14 residues. CDR3 DNA sequence: TGTGCCACCAGCAGTCTCTCCGGGGGATGGGAGCTGTTTTTT. This translates into CATSSLSGGWELFF. The whole variable domain, remainder taken from reference TRBV15 and TRBJ2-2, is DAMVIQNPRYQVTQFGKPVTLSCSQTLNHNVMYWYQQKSSQAPKLLFHYYDKDFNNEADTPDNFQSRRPNTSFCFLDIRSPGLGDTAMYLCATSSLSGGWELFFGEGSRLTVL.

This clonotype was seen more than once but under ten times. The J gene is TRBJ1-1, the V gene TRBV29-1; D is ambiguous. The V gene's germline CDR1 is SQVTM and CDR2 ANQGSEA. Trimming removed 4 bases from V and 2 bases from J, with 11 bases in between. The CDR3 loop spans 13 amino acids. CDR3 residues: CSVGRQVNTEAFF. The CDR3 DNA sequence: TGCAGCGTTGGTCGGCAGGTCAACACTGAAGCTTTCTTT.

The rearrangement joins TRBV6-9 to TRBJ2-1; 13 nucleotides match TRBD2. CDR1 is MNHGY, CDR2 SVAAGI, per germline. The CDR3 totals 16 residues. V was clipped by 6 bases and J by 6 bases; unmatched bases: 8. CDR3 nucleotide sequence: TGTGCCAGCAGCAAGGGACTAGCGGGAAGTAGCAATGAGCAGTTCTTC. As protein: CASSKGLAGSSNEQFF.

The gene calls are TRBV11-2 and TRBJ2-1, with 7 bases lining up with TRBD1. The junction had 15 bases not matched to a gene; V was cut back by 2 bases and J by 8 bases. CDR1 is SGHAT and CDR2 is FQNNGV in the germline V gene. The CDR3 extends over 17 amino acids. The CDR3 sequence is CASSLQGRDRDLDEQFF. The CDR3 nucleotides are TGTGCCAGCAGCTTACAAGGAAGGGACAGAGATCTAGATGAGCAGTTCTTC.

This sequence joins TRBV29-1 and TRBJ2-1; no firm D call. Per the germline V gene, CDR1 is SQVTM and CDR2 is ANQGSEA. There are 13 residues in the CDR3. V lost 3 bases to trimming and J lost 12 bases, with 18 bases between them. This CDR3 reads CSVEAYTADLQFF. CDR3 in DNA: TGCAGCGTTGAGGCATACACCGCGGATTTGCAGTTCTTC.

This clonotype has just a few counts. The DNA of the CDR3 is TGCAGCGTTGCCGGAGAGCTAGCGGGAGGGCCCGGAGATACGCAGTATTTT. The encoded protein is CSVAGELAGGPGDTQYF. V is TRBV29-1 and J is TRBJ2-3; TRBD2 matches 12 bases. Germline V lookup: CDR1 SQVTM, CDR2 ANQGSEA. V lost 4 bases and J lost 5; bases outside the gene matches: 13. The CDR3 loop spans 17 amino acids.

This rearrangement joins TRBV5-5 to TRBJ1-1, with unresolved D. CDR3 size: 12 residues. Germline assignment: CDR1 SGHKS and CDR2 YYEKEE (reference sequence). V gave up 5 bases and J gave up 0 bases, with 5 bases separating them. The CDR3, as DNA: TGTGCCAGCAGGGCTATGAACACTGAAGCTTTCTTT. It codes for CASRAMNTEAFF.